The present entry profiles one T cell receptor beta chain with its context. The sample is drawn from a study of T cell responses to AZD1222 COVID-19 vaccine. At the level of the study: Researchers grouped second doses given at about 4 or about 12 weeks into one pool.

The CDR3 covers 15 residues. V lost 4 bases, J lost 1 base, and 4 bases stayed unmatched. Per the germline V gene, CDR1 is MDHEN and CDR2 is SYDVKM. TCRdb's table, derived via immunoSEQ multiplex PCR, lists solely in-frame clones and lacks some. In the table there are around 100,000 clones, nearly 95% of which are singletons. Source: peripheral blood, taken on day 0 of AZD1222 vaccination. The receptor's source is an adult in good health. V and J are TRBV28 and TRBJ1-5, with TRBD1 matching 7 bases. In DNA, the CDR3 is TGTGCCAGCAGTTGGACAGGAGGAAGCAATCAGCCCCAGCATTTT. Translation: CASSWTGGSNQPQHF.